The clone carrying this T cell receptor (beta chain) was observed a few times. Individual cDNA molecules were tagged with unique molecular identifiers, the study reported. Via MiXCR, TCRdb re-called the 5' RACE reads, giving one row per CDR3 protein. The profile shows over 55,000 distinct CDR3 sequences, roughly a tenth of them singletons. These data belong to a study of early T cells in non-severe SARS-CoV-2 infection. The germline gives CDR1 DFQATT, CDR2 SNEGSKA (reference sequence). The CDR3 contains 16 residues. The J segment lost 6 bases and the V segment lost 5 bases, leaving 13 bases of the junction unmatched.

Sequenced input: whole blood. The chain has TRBV20-1 and TRBJ2-1; 10 bases are a match to TRBD2. This TCR was recovered from an adult who was a healthcare worker with PCR-confirmed SARS-CoV-2 infection or an uninfected control (not recorded which). The CDR3 DNA sequence: TGCAGTGCTGAAGAAACCAGCGGGGGGGTTCGCAATGAGCAGTTCTTC. Amino acid sequence: CSAEETSGGVRNEQFF.